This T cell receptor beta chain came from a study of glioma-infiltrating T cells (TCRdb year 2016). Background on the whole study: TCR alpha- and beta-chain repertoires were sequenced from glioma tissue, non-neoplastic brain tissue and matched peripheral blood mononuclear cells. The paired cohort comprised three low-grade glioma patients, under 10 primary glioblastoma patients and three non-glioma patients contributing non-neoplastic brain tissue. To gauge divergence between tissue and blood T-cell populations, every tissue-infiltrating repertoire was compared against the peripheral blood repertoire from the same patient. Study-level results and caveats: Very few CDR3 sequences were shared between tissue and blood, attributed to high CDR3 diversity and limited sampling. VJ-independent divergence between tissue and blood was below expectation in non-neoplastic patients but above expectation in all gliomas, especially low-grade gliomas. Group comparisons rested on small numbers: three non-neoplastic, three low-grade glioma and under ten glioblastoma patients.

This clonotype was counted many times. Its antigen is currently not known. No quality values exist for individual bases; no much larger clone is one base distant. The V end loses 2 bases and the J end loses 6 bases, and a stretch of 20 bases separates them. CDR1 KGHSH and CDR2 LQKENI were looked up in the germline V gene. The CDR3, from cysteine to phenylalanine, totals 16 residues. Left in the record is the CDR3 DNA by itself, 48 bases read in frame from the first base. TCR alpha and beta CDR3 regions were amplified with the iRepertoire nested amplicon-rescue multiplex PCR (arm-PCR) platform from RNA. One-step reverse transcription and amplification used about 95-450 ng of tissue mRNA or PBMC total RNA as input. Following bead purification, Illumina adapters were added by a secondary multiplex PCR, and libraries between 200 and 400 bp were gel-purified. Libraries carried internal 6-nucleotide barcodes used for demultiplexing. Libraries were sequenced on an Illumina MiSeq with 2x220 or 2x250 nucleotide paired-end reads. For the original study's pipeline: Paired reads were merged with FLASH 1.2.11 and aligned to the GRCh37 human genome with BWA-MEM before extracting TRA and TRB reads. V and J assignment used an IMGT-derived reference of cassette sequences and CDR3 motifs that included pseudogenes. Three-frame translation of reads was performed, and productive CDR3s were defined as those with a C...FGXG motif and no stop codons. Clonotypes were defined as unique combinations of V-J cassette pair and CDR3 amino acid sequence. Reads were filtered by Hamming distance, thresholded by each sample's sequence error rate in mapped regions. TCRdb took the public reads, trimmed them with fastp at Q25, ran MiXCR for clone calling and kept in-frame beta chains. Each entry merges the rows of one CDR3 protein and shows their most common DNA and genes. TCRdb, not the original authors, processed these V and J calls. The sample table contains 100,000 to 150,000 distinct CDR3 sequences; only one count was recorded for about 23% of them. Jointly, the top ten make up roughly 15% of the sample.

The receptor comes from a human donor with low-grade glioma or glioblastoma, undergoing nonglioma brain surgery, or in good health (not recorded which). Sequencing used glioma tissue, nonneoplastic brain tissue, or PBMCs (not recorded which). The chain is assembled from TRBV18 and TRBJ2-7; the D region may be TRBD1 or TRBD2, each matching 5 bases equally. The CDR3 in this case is CASSPSGRFWWGEQYF. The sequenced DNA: TGTGCCAGCTCACCATCGGGACGTTTTTGGTGGGGCGAGCAGTACTTC.